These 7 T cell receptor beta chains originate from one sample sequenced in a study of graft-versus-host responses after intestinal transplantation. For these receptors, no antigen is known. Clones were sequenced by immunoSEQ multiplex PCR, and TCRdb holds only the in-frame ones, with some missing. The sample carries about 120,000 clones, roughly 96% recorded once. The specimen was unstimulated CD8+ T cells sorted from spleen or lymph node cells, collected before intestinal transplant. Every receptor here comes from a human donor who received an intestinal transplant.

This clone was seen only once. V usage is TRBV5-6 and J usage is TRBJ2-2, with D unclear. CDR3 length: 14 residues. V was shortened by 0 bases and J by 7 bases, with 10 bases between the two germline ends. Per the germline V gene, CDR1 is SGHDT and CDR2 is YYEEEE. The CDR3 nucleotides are TGTGCCAGCAGCTTGGTTGAACAAGACGGGGAGCTGTTTTTT. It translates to CASSLVEQDGELFF.

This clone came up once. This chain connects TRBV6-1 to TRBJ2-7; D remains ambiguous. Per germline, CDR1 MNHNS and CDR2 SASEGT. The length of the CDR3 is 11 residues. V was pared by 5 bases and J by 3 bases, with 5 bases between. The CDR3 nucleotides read TGTGCCAGCAGTCACAGCTACGAGCAGTACTTC. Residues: CASSHSYEQYF.

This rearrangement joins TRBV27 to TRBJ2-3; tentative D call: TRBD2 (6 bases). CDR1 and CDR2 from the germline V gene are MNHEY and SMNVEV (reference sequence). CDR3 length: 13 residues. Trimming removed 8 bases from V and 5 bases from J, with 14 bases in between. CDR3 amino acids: CASLQRREDTQYF. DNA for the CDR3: TGTGCCAGCCTTCAGAGGAGGGAAGATACGCAGTATTTT.

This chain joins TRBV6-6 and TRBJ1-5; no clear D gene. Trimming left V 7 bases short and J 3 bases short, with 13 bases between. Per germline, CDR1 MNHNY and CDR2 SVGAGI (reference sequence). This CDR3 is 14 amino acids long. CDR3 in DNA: TGTGCCAGCACCCCTGGAGGATCCAATCAGCCCCAGCATTTT. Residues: CASTPGGSNQPQHF.

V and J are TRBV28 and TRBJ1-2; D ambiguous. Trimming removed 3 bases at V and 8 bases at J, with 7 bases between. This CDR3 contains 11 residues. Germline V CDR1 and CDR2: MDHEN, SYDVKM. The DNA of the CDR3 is TGTGCCAGCAGTTTCGGACTCGGCTACACCTTC. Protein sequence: CASSFGLGYTF.

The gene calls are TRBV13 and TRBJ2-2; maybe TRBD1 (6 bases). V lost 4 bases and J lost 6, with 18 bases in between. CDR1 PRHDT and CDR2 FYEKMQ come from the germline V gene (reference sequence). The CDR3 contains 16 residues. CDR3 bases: TGTGCCAGCAGCTCCCGGGACATAGGCAATGCCGGGGAGCTGTTTTTT. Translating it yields CASSSRDIGNAGELFF.

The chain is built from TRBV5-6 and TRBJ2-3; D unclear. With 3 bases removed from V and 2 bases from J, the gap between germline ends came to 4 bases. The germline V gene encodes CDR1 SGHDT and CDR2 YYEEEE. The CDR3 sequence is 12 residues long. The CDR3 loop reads CASSSLTDTQYF. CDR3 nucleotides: TGTGCCAGCAGCTCCCTCACAGATACGCAGTATTTT. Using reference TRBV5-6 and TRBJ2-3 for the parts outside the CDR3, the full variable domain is DAGVTQSPTHLIKTRGQQVTLRCSPKSGHDTVSWYQQALGQGPQFIFQYYEEEERQRGNFPDRFSGHQFPNYSSELNVNALLLGDSALYLCASSSLTDTQYFGPGTRLTVL.